Below are 14 T cell receptor beta chains sequenced from a single sample in a study of beta chain features in type 1 diabetes. Isolated RNA was reverse transcribed in full, so expressed TCRB transcripts were sequenced. Libraries were prepared by immunoSEQ multiplex PCR; TCRdb keeps only in-frame clonotypes and omits some of them. The sample holds about 900,000 clones, about a sixth seen once. The sequenced sample consisted of naive CD4+ T cells from blood. The receptors were sampled from a woman aged 18-29 years in good health.

This clone was seen only a few times. The chain joins TRBV29-1 to TRBJ2-5; TRBD2 matches 8 bases. The CDR3 is 14 amino acids. Germline CDR1 and CDR2: SQVTM and ANQGSEA. V shed 3 bases, J shed 4 bases, and the junction held 7 bases outside the gene matches. The CDR3: CSVDRGLAGETQYF. The CDR3 DNA follows: TGCAGCGTTGACAGAGGTCTAGCGGGAGAGACCCAGTACTTC.

On this clone itself: The sample contains more than one DNA sequence encoding this CDR3. CDR3: CSVGRQENTGELFF. The CDR3 nucleotides are TGCAGCGTTGGGAGGCAGGAGAACACCGGGGAGCTGTTTTTT. The rearrangement uses TRBV29-1 and TRBJ2-2, with D possibly matching TRBD2 (5 bases). There are 14 residues in the CDR3. The V and J ends lost 4 bases and 1 base respectively, with 10 bases between them. The germline gives CDR1 SQVTM, CDR2 ANQGSEA.

The J gene is TRBJ2-5, the V gene TRBV11-2; the match to TRBD2 covers 12 bases. Unmatched junction bases numbered 10, after V lost 8 bases and J lost 6 bases. CDR1 SGHAT and CDR2 FQNNGV come from the germline V gene. CDR3 length: 15 amino acids. CDR3 sequence reads: CASVSLAGGGKTQYF. The CDR3 bases are TGTGCCAGCGTTAGTCTAGCGGGAGGGGGTAAGACCCAGTACTTC. Full variable domain (outside the CDR3, taken from reference TRBV11-2 and TRBJ2-5): EAGVAQSPRYKIIEKRQSVAFWCNPISGHATLYWYQQILGQGPKLLIQFQNNGVVDDSQLPKDRFSAERLKGVDSTLKIQPAKLEDSAVYLCASVSLAGGGKTQYFGPGTRLLVL.

V and J are TRBV7-9 and TRBJ1-1; tentatively, D is TRBD1 (5 bases). V shed 1 base and J shed 6 bases, with 12 bases lying between them. This CDR3 spans 14 amino acids. Germline lookup yields CDR1 SEHNR and CDR2 FQNEAQ (reference sequence). CDR3 region: CASSLGGYSSEAFF. CDR3 in DNA: TGTGCCAGCAGCTTAGGGGGGTATTCATCTGAAGCTTTCTTT.

This rearrangement joins TRBV5-4 to TRBJ2-5, with TRBD2 matching over 9 bases. This CDR3 is built from 14 residues. CDR1 and CDR2 (germline): SGHNT, YYREEE (reference sequence). After removal of 4 bases from V and 5 bases from J, the junction contained 6 bases not matched to a gene. The CDR3 reads CASSQVAGAETQYF. CDR3 nucleotides: TGTGCCAGCAGCCAAGTAGCGGGAGCGGAGACCCAGTACTTC.

The chain carries TRBV21-1 and TRBJ2-2. TRBV21-1 constitutes a pseudogene. The CDR3 is made up of 9 amino acids. The CDR3 bases are TGTGCCAGCTGCGGGGAGCTGTTTTTT. It translates to CASCGELFF.

This clone has more than one count but fewer than ten. This rearrangement joins TRBV7-3 to TRBJ2-1, with TRBD1 matching 8 bases. The germline CDR1 and CDR2 sequences are SGHTA and FQGTGA. The CDR3 is 14 residues long. J lost 8 bases, V lost 5 bases, and 8 bases had no gene match. CDR3 residues: CASSPGQGIDEQFF. As DNA, the CDR3 is TGTGCCAGCAGCCCAGGACAGGGTATCGATGAGCAGTTCTTC.

Only a few counts were recorded for this clone. The chain carries TRBV7-2 and TRBJ2-5; no clear D. The CDR3 spans 15 residues. Germline V gene sequence: CDR1 SGHTA, CDR2 FQGNSA. V lost 2 bases and J 4 bases, leaving 14 bases between the germline ends. CDR3 in amino acids: CASSLHSVLRETQYF. The CDR3 DNA reads as TGTGCCAGCAGCTTACACTCTGTTCTGCGAGAGACCCAGTACTTC.

The CDR3 region is CASSVGLENYEQYF. In DNA, the CDR3 is TGTGCCAGCAGCGTAGGACTCGAAAACTACGAGCAGTACTTC. The chain couples TRBV9 to TRBJ2-7, with D uncertain. Per germline, CDR1 SGDLS and CDR2 YYNGEE. With 0 bases removed from V and 3 bases from J, the gap between germline ends came to 10 bases. This CDR3 contains 14 residues.

The rearrangement links TRBV5-1 to TRBJ2-7, with D possibly matching TRBD1 (6 bases). The CDR3 is 14 amino acids. Germline V gene lookup returns CDR1 SGHRS and CDR2 YFSETQ. V was trimmed by 4 bases and J by 5 bases, leaving 16 bases between them. The CDR3 loop reads CASSPGQQSDEQYF. As DNA, the CDR3 is TGCGCCAGCAGCCCCGGACAGCAATCGGACGAGCAGTACTTC.

The rearrangement links TRBV7-6 to TRBJ2-1; no firm D call. Trimming removed 5 bases from V and 0 bases from J, with 17 bases in between. The germline gives CDR1 SGHVS, CDR2 FNYEAQ. This CDR3 comprises 17 residues. CDR3 amino acids: CASSRRPSTPSYNEQFF. The CDR3 DNA is TGTGCCAGCAGCCGGCGCCCCTCGACGCCCTCCTACAATGAGCAGTTCTTC.

The chain is built from TRBV12-5 and TRBJ1-2, with TRBD1 as a possible D gene (5 bases). The V end was cut by 7 bases, the J end by 2 bases, with 20 bases between. CDR1 is LGHNT and CDR2 is FRNRAP in the germline V gene. This CDR3 contains 16 residues. As DNA, the CDR3 is TGTGCTAGTGCCCCCGGGGTTAGGGGAAGGAACTATGGCTACACCTTC. This sequence encodes CASAPGVRGRNYGYTF.

This clone was counted a single time. The gene calls are TRBV19 and TRBJ1-3; no definite D call. The CDR3 runs 13 residues. Trimming left V 2 bases short and J 3 bases short, with 5 bases between. From germline, CDR1 is LNHDA and CDR2 SQIVND (reference sequence). The CDR3: CASSISLGNTIYF. The DNA for the CDR3 is TGTGCCAGTAGTATAAGTCTTGGAAACACCATATATTTT.

This chain uses TRBV4-3 with TRBJ1-1; D ambiguous. Trimming cost V 0 bases and J 3 bases, with 5 bases left between them. CDR3 size: 13 residues. Germline lookup yields CDR1 LGHNA and CDR2 YSLEER. The CDR3 spells CASSQDGDTEAFF. CDR3 DNA sequence: TGCGCCAGCAGCCAAGACGGCGACACTGAAGCTTTCTTT.